This TCR beta chain was recovered during a study of shared clonotypes between healthy human individuals. Whole-study context: The cohort had a couple of women and a few men, ages 18 to 49. Study findings and constraints: Large depth notwithstanding, sorted-subset sequencing proved incomplete by rarefaction. In four donors, around 5% of naive CD4 clonotypes appeared in common.

As to this clone: No antigen is known for it.

Clones were sequenced by immunoSEQ multiplex PCR, and TCRdb holds only the in-frame ones, with some missing. The data contain some 2.4 million clones, approximately 94% of them singletons. None of the donors, who were healthy HIV-negative adults, had recently had acute infections or vaccinations. This CDR3 has 14 amino acids. Looked up from germline, CDR1 is MGHRA and CDR2 is YSYEKL. The V end was cut by 4 bases, the J end by 0 bases, with 7 bases between. This sequence originates from a young man in good health. Some clones in this sample may be carry-over from other donors' samples. This chain links TRBV4-1 with TRBJ2-1; D remains ambiguous. Sample: naive CD4+ T cells from PBMCs. As for subset: CD45RA+ positively selected. In DNA, the CDR3 is TGCGCCAGCAGCCTGCTTTACTCCTACAATGAGCAGTTCTTC. This sequence encodes CASSLLYSYNEQFF.